A selection of T cell receptor beta chains follows, all from one sample in a study of cytomegalovirus exposure and HLA in healthy donors. Repertoires were generated with immunoSEQ multiplex PCR, while TCRdb's copy carries only in-frame clones and drops some. Of 65,000 to 85,000 clones in the sample, approximately 67% were seen once. Material for sequencing was PBMCs. The source is a woman aged 25 to 39 in good health and CMV-seronegative. Each CDR3 is given without its conserved first and last residue. Each record gives: D gene, J gene, V gene, CDR3 length, CDR3 protein. A D gene is named only where the DNA matches it firmly.

d_gene: -
j_gene: TRBJ2-2
v_gene: TRBV6-5
len: 11
CDR3aa: ASNQQAPGELF

d_gene: TRBD1
j_gene: TRBJ1-6
v_gene: TRBV6-5
len: 14
CDR3aa: ASSYRPGTGTSPLH

d_gene: TRBD1
j_gene: TRBJ2-3
v_gene: TRBV5-4
len: 13
CDR3aa: ASSSGQGMMDTQY

d_gene: TRBD2
j_gene: TRBJ2-3
v_gene: TRBV2
len: 12
CDR3aa: ASNVAGHTDTQY

d_gene: TRBD1
j_gene: TRBJ1-5
v_gene: TRBV28
len: 11
CDR3aa: ASKQGRDQPQH

d_gene: TRBD2
j_gene: TRBJ2-5
v_gene: TRBV19
len: 12
CDR3aa: ATRQSSGQETQY

d_gene: TRBD1
j_gene: TRBJ1-2
v_gene: TRBV30
len: 11
CDR3aa: AWSNRGNYGYT

d_gene: TRBD1
j_gene: TRBJ2-2
v_gene: TRBV5-1
len: 13
CDR3aa: ASSLGQGGTGELF

d_gene: TRBD2
j_gene: TRBJ2-1
v_gene: TRBV15
len: 13
CDR3aa: ATSFLAGGYNEQF

d_gene: -
j_gene: TRBJ2-3
v_gene: TRBV27
len: 13
CDR3aa: ASKPGLGRTDTQY

d_gene: TRBD2
j_gene: TRBJ2-7
v_gene: TRBV5-1
len: 17
CDR3aa: ASSLSGTSALLISYEQY

d_gene: TRBD2
j_gene: TRBJ2-1
v_gene: TRBV7-2
len: 14
CDR3aa: ASSLGPSGGTNEQF

d_gene: -
j_gene: TRBJ1-6
v_gene: TRBV27
len: 12
CDR3aa: ASSSGEWNSPLH

d_gene: TRBD2
j_gene: TRBJ2-2
v_gene: TRBV7-2
len: 14
CDR3aa: ASSSIAGEPTGELF

d_gene: TRBD1
j_gene: TRBJ1-2
v_gene: TRBV19
len: 14
CDR3aa: ASSIIHRPGQDGYT

d_gene: TRBD1
j_gene: TRBJ1-6
v_gene: TRBV6-6
len: 13
CDR3aa: ASKKLGQENSPLH

d_gene: -
j_gene: TRBJ1-2
v_gene: TRBV5-1
len: 12
CDR3aa: ASSLYGEDYGYT

d_gene: -
j_gene: TRBJ2-1
v_gene: TRBV7-2
len: 12
CDR3aa: ASSFAGAYNEQF